A single sample gave rise to the 24 T cell receptor beta chains below, sequenced in a study of Graves' ophthalmopathy and Graves' hyperthyroidism. From RNA, the CDR3 regions of TCR beta chains were amplified and sequenced. First-round RT-PCR relied on HTBI primers, and a second-round multiplex PCR came next. TCRdb redid the calling of the multiplex PCR reads with MiXCR, one entry per CDR3 protein. The repertoire has tens of thousands of distinct CDR3 sequences, roughly half of them found once; the top ten carry roughly 4.7%. The specimen sequenced was peripheral blood. All receptors derive from an adult woman with Graves' ophthalmopathy.

The J gene is TRBJ1-1, the V gene TRBV7-9; TRBD1 matches 8 bases. CDR1 and CDR2 (germline): SEHNR, FQNEAQ (reference sequence). With 5 bases clipped from V and 11 bases from J, the junction kept 13 bases outside the gene matches. The CDR3 is 14 amino acids. The CDR3 DNA sequence: TGTGCCAGCAGCCCTGACAGGGGACAGCGGGTGGCTTTCTTT. This gives the protein CASSPDRGQRVAFF. Complete variable domain (other parts from reference TRBV7-9 and TRBJ1-1): DTGVSQNPRHKITKRGQNVTFRCDPISEHNRLYWYRQTLGQGPEFLTYFQNEAQLEKSRLLSDRFSAERPKGSFSTLEIQRTEQGDSAMYLCASSPDRGQRVAFFGQGTRLTVV.

Points on this clonotype: Germline and junction disagree at one end, which may indicate a read error. The chain is built from TRBV7-7 and TRBJ2-5, with no clear D. The CDR3 length is 13 residues. Germline CDR1 is SSHAT and CDR2 is FNYEAQ (reference sequence). The CDR3 coding sequence is TGTGCTAGCAGCTTAACAATCTCAGAGACCCAGTGCTTC. Its protein is CASSLTISETQCF.

As to this clonotype: The conserved phenylalanine or tryptophan is not found at the CDR3 terminus, so this likely reflects a read error. The chain employs TRBV11-2 and TRBJ2-1, with 8 bases matching TRBD1. The germline gives CDR1 SGHAT, CDR2 FQNNGV. This CDR3 region has 13 residues. After removal of 4 bases from V and 8 bases from J, the junction contained 4 bases not matched to a gene. Here the CDR3 reads CASSSAGGDEQFL. The CDR3 coding sequence is TGTGCCAGCAGCTCAGCAGGGGGCGATGAGCAGTTCCTC.

This clonotype has ten or more counts. The CDR3 nucleotides are TGTGCCAGCAGCCCCCCCTTGGAGCGGGAGGGTGAGCAGTACTTC. This sequence encodes CASSPPLEREGEQYF. The genes are TRBV7-9 and TRBJ2-7, with 10 bases identical to TRBD2. This CDR3 spans 15 amino acids. J gave up 7 bases and V 5 bases, and 11 bases lay outside the gene matches. Germline CDR1 SEHNR, CDR2 FQNEAQ (reference sequence).

This clonotype is medium-sized. The V gene is TRBV7-6, the J gene TRBJ1-3; D is uncertain. V was clipped by 1 base and J by 4 bases, with 2 bases between them. Germline V gene sequence: CDR1 SGHVS, CDR2 FNYEAQ. This CDR3 has 12 residues. CDR3 sequence: CASSLGGNTIYF. CDR3 DNA: TGTGCCAGCAGCTTAGGAGGAAACACCATATATTTT.

The V and J genes are TRBV6-6 and TRBJ2-7, with a possible D match to TRBD1 (6 bases). Per germline, CDR1 MNHNY and CDR2 SVGAGI (reference sequence). The CDR3 length is 14 residues. Trimming stripped 7 bases from V and 2 bases from J, with 15 bases between. CDR3 residues: CASTREQGTYEQYF. CDR3 nucleotides: TGTGCCAGCACTAGAGAGCAGGGGACCTACGAGCAGTACTTC.

This sequence joins TRBV5-1 and TRBJ2-3; 13 bases line up with TRBD2. From germline, CDR1 is SGHRS and CDR2 YFSETQ. V lost 4 bases to trimming and J lost 6 bases; unmatched junction nucleotides: 8. The CDR3 covers 16 residues. The CDR3 coding sequence is TGCGCCAGCAGCCGCGGACTAGCGGGAGTGGGGGATACGCAGTATTTT. It yields the protein CASSRGLAGVGDTQYF.

CDR3 loop: CASSPRFTGELFF. CDR3 DNA sequence: TGTGCCAGCTCACCAAGGTTCACCGGGGAGCTGTTTTTT. V usage is TRBV18 and J usage is TRBJ2-2; the D is unclear. Trimming took off 2 bases at V and 4 bases at J, with 5 bases between the two ends. The CDR3 length is 13 residues. CDR1 and CDR2 from the germline V gene are KGHSH and LQKENI.

The rearrangement uses TRBV19 and TRBJ1-2, with D unresolved. Germline CDR1 reads LNHDA; CDR2 reads SQIVND (reference sequence). The V end lost 6 bases, the J end lost 8 bases, and 13 bases lay between the germline ends. The CDR3 is made up of 12 amino acids. In DNA form, the CDR3 reads TGTGCCAGTAGCGGAAGGACGGGAGGCTACACCTTC. This gives the protein CASSGRTGGYTF.

The chain uses TRBV20-1 and TRBJ2-7; 11 nucleotides agree with TRBD1. Germline CDR1 reads DFQATT; CDR2 reads SNEGSKA (reference sequence). The CDR3 sequence is 14 residues long. The J segment lost 3 bases and the V segment lost 6 bases, leaving 7 bases of the junction unmatched. CDR3: CSAEPGTGGYEQYF. CDR3 coding DNA: TGCAGTGCCGAACCAGGGACAGGGGGCTACGAGCAGTACTTC.

As to this clonotype: One end of the junction is discordant with germline, which a read error may explain. V gene TRBV20-1 combines with J gene TRBJ1-1, with D possibly TRBD1 on 5 matching bases. In germline, CDR1 is DFQATT, CDR2 SNEGSKA (reference sequence). The CDR3 contains 13 residues. The CDR3 region has the DNA TGCAGTGCTAGACAGGGCGATGAACGTGAAGCTTTCTTC. Amino acids: CSARQGDEREAFF.

This clonotype has a count of ten or more. This chain joins TRBV6-1 and TRBJ1-2; possibly TRBD1 for D (6 bases). CDR1 is MNHNS and CDR2 is SASEGT in the germline V gene. Trimming removed 8 bases from V and 0 bases from J, with 25 bases in between. The CDR3 is 18 amino acids. CDR3 nucleotide sequence: TGTGCCAGCTCCCGAGGGGGAAGCCTGAGAACTTCTAACTATGGCTACACCTTC. It specifies CASSRGGSLRTSNYGYTF.

The chain links TRBV15 to TRBJ2-5; D remains unclear. CDR1 LNHNV and CDR2 YYDKDF come from the germline V gene (reference sequence). Trimming took 1 base from V and 5 from J, leaving 5 bases between them. This CDR3 has 12 residues. This CDR3 is CATSRVRETQYF. Here the CDR3 DNA reads TGTGCCACCAGCAGAGTGAGGGAGACCCAGTACTTC.

The chain links TRBV5-1 to TRBJ2-7; D is possibly TRBD1 (5 bases). This CDR3 is 15 amino acids long. V was trimmed by 6 bases and J by 5 bases, leaving 21 bases between them. Germline V gene data show CDR1 as SGHRS and CDR2 as YFSETQ. CDR3 coding DNA: TGCGCCAGCATGGTAGGGGAAGCAGGTTGGAACGAGCAGTACTTC. This encodes CASMVGEAGWNEQYF.

This clonotype was seen ten or more times. The chain links TRBV2 to TRBJ2-3, with 8 positions matching TRBD2. With V trimmed by 8 bases and J by 5 bases, 6 bases remained unmatched. CDR1 SNHLY and CDR2 FYNNEI come from the germline V gene. CDR3 length: 13 amino acids. The CDR3 region has the DNA TGTGCCAGCTCCCGGGAGGGACAAGATACGCAGTATTTT. Protein product: CASSREGQDTQYF.

This clonotype came up many times. The rearrangement links TRBV6-6 to TRBJ1-1, with a weak D call TRBD1 (5 bases). Germline V gene lookup returns CDR1 MNHNY and CDR2 SVGAGI (reference sequence). The length of the CDR3 is 12 residues. V was trimmed by 4 bases and J by 3 bases, leaving 6 bases between them. CDR3 bases: TGTGCCAGCAGTTCAGGGTACACTGAAGCTTTCTTT. Its protein product is CASSSGYTEAFF.

This clonotype was found once. The chain couples TRBV20-1 to TRBJ2-3; D is unclear. Germline loops: CDR1 DFQATT, CDR2 SNEGSKA (reference sequence). The CDR3 extends over 12 amino acids. V was cut by 3 bases and J by 3 bases, with 7 bases left in between. The CDR3 is CSARGGTDTQYF. The CDR3 DNA sequence: TGCAGTGCTAGGGGTGGGACAGATACGCAGTATTTT.

This clonotype was counted many times. This rearrangement joins TRBV5-1 to TRBJ2-3; TRBD2 might be the D (6 bases). This CDR3 contains 15 residues. Trimming removed 0 bases from V and 6 bases from J, with 14 bases in between. Germline V gene sequence: CDR1 SGHRS, CDR2 YFSETQ. The CDR3 DNA reads as TGCGCCAGCAGCTTGGGGGGGGACCCAACGGATACGCAGTATTTT. Residues: CASSLGGDPTDTQYF.

With regard to this clonotype: One end of the junction is discordant with germline, which a read error may explain. This chain joins TRBV20-1 and TRBJ2-1, with TRBD2 matching 8 bases. The CDR3 runs to 17 residues. Germline lookup yields CDR1 DFQATT and CDR2 SNEGSKA (reference sequence). The DNA for the CDR3 is TGCGGTGCTATAACTACCGGGACTAGGGCCGAACCTGGGGGACAGTTCTTC. Translating it yields CGAITTGTRAEPGGQFF.

The V call is TRBV7-2, the J call TRBJ1-5; TRBD1 matches 8 bases. The CDR3 loop spans 14 amino acids. The junction had 1 base not matched to a gene; V was cut back by 4 bases and J by 2 bases. Germline assignment: CDR1 SGHTA and CDR2 FQGNSA. The CDR3 is CASSSGQGNQPQHF. The CDR3 DNA follows: TGTGCCAGCAGCTCGGGACAGGGCAATCAGCCCCAGCATTTT.

The J gene is TRBJ1-1, the V gene TRBV2; 7 bases match TRBD1. The CDR3 is made up of 12 amino acids. Germline V gene lookup returns CDR1 SNHLY and CDR2 FYNNEI. CDR3 loop: CARGQLNTEAFF. Written as DNA, the CDR3 is TGTGCGCGGGGACAGCTCAACACTGAAGCTTTCTTT.

This clonotype was counted ten times or more. The chain recombines TRBV27 with TRBJ2-7; 9 bases agree with TRBD2. This CDR3 contains 15 residues. V gave up 6 bases and J gave up 4 bases; unmatched junction bases: 10. Germline values: CDR1 MNHEY, CDR2 SMNVEV (reference sequence). The CDR3 spells CASSTSGTSSYEQYF. Here the CDR3 DNA reads TGTGCCAGCAGCACGTCCGGGACTAGCAGTTACGAGCAGTACTTC.

The CDR3 sequence is CSAYGTGDGETQYF. The DNA of the CDR3 is TGCAGTGCATACGGGACAGGGGATGGAGAGACCCAGTACTTC. The chain has TRBV29-1 and TRBJ2-5, with 10 bases aligning to TRBD1. There are 14 residues in the CDR3. The germline V gene encodes CDR1 SQVTM and CDR2 ANQGSEA.

This clonotype showed up many times. The chain has TRBV28 and TRBJ2-1; 8 bases fit TRBD1. This CDR3 has 15 residues. V dropped 5 bases and J dropped 6; count of bases not matched to a gene: 9. Germline CDR1 and CDR2: MDHEN and SYDVKM. CDR3 loop: CASSPRTGFSNEQFF. Written as DNA, the CDR3 is TGTGCCAGCAGTCCCCGGACAGGGTTTTCCAATGAGCAGTTCTTC.